This record covers a single TCR beta chain. Its cognate antigen is unknown. The CDR3 is made up of 14 amino acids. Trimming left V 3 bases short and J 6 bases short, with 15 bases between. Germline lookup yields CDR1 LNHNV and CDR2 YYDKDF (reference sequence). This sample stems from a study of breast tumors, draining lymph nodes, adjacent tissues. MiXCR, run by TCRdb on the multiplex PCR reads, gives a single entry per CDR3 protein. The data contain about 230,000 distinct CDR3 sequences, approximately 30% of them seen just once; the ten biggest clones take up about 1.4%. Whole-study findings and limits: The lymph node origin of tumor T cells was framed as consistent with a hypothesis, not demonstrated. Tumor repertoires ranked between lymph nodes and nontumor tissue in diversity, with V and J gene preferences.

Breast cancer patients provided tissue from their axillary draining lymph nodes. The clonotype originates from a female donor with breast cancer. Some clones in this sample may be carry-over from other donors' samples. The chain recombines TRBV15 with TRBJ2-7; tentatively, D is TRBD2 (5 bases). Sequencing input: axillary lymph node tissue. The CDR3 nucleotides are TGTGCCACCAGCAGTCAAAGCGGTTTCTCCGAGCAGTACTTC. Protein product: CATSSQSGFSEQYF.